This paragraph covers one TCR beta chain sequence. The sample originates from a study of memory CD4+ T cells and cytomegalovirus serostatus. Libraries were prepared by immunoSEQ multiplex PCR; TCRdb keeps only in-frame clonotypes and omits some of them. This sample has some 57,000 clones, with approximately 80% found just once. Single viable CD3+CD4+CD8-CD45RO+ cells were sorted as the memory CD4+ T cells. The germline CDR1 and CDR2 sequences are SNHLY and FYNNEI. CDR3 length: 14 residues. Trimming took 3 bases from V and 3 from J; bases not matched to a gene: 2. V and J are TRBV2 and TRBJ1-5; the match to TRBD1 covers 7 bases. Sequences were obtained from memory CD4+ T cells from blood. The sequence was collected from an adult in good health and CMV-seronegative. CDR3 nucleotide sequence: TGTGCCAGCAGTGATACAGGGGCCAATCAGCCCCAGCATTTT. Its protein is CASSDTGANQPQHF.